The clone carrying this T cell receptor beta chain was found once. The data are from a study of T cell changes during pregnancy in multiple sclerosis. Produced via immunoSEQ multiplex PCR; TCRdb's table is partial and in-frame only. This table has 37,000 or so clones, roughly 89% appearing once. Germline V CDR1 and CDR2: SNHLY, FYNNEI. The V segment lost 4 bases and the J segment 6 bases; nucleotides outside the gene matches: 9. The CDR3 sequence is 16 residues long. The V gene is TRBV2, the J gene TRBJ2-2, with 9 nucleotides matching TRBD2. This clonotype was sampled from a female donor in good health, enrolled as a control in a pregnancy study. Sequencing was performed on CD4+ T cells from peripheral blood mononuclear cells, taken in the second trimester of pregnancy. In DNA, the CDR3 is TGTGCCAGCAGTGTGGTTAGGGCTAGCGGGGCCGGGGAGCTGTTTTTT. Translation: CASSVVRASGAGELFF.